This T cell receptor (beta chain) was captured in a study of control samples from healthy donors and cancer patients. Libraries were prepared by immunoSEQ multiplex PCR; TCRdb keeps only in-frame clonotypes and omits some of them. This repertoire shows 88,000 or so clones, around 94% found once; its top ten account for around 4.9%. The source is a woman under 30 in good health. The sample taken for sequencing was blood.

CDR3: CASSLAWLAGVYTDTQYF. The DNA for the CDR3 is TGTGCCAGCAGCTTGGCCTGGTTAGCGGGGGTATACACAGATACGCAGTATTTT. The genes are TRBV5-5 and TRBJ2-3; 9 bases are a match to TRBD2. Per the germline V gene, CDR1 is SGHKS and CDR2 is YYEKEE (reference sequence). The CDR3 length is 18 residues. The junction had 10 bases not matched to a gene; V was cut back by 0 bases and J by 2 bases.